These 5 T cell receptor beta chains were sequenced from one sample in a study of blood T cell repertoires in COVID-19 (dated by TCRdb to 2018 to 2021). Receptor libraries were prepared by the immunoSEQ multiplex PCR assay. In its TCRdb copy, this immuneACCESS table keeps in-frame sequences only and misses some clones. Where compared with another copy, unresolved V genes explain less than half of these, and the others have no known cause. The sample profile shows 95,000 to 120,000 clones; nearly 90% of them were found once. The ten largest clones take up 8.4% of the sample. Sequencing input: peripheral blood. The receptors come from a woman aged 70-85 years who had recovered from COVID-19.

V gene TRBV9 combines with J gene TRBJ2-5; a weak D match, TRBD2 (6 bases). Germline V gene sequence: CDR1 SGDLS, CDR2 YYNGEE. Between the trimmed V and J ends, which lost 5 bases and 5 bases, there was a span of 10 bases. This CDR3 has 12 residues. The CDR3, as DNA: TGTGCCAGCAGTGGACTAAGGGAGACCCAGTACTTC. It is translated as CASSGLRETQYF.

J is TRBJ2-5 and V is TRBV5-5; D unclear. Trimming shortened V by 1 base and J by 3 bases, and 10 bases separated the two germline ends. Germline V CDR1 and CDR2: SGHKS, YYEKEE (reference sequence). CDR3 length equals 14 residues. CDR3 bases: TGTGCCAGCAGCTTGAAGCCACGGGAAGAGACCCAGTACTTC. Translated, it gives CASSLKPREETQYF.

J is TRBJ2-3 and V is TRBV5-4; TRBD2 aligns across 7 bases. Looked up from germline, CDR1 is SGHNT and CDR2 is YYREEE (reference sequence). This CDR3 is built from 14 residues. J gave up 6 bases and V 2 bases, and 6 bases lay outside the gene matches. CDR3 bases: TGTGCCAGCAGCTTACCTGCGGGAGCTGATACGCAGTATTTT. It yields the protein CASSLPAGADTQYF. Full variable domain (missing parts from reference TRBV5-4 and TRBJ2-3): ETGVTQSPTHLIKTRGQQVTLRCSSQSGHNTVSWYQQALGQGPQFIFQYYREEENGRGNFPPRFSGLQFPNYSSELNVNALELDDSALYLCASSLPAGADTQYFGPGTRLTVL.

This chain links TRBV2 with TRBJ1-5, with 10 bases fitting TRBD1. The CDR3 spans 16 residues. V shed 6 bases and J 6 bases; nucleotides not matched to a gene: 11. From germline, CDR1 is SNHLY and CDR2 FYNNEI. CDR3 amino acids: CASSPQTGGAGQPQHF. The CDR3 DNA follows: TGTGCCAGCAGCCCTCAGACAGGGGGCGCCGGTCAGCCCCAGCATTTT. Full variable domain (remainder filled in from reference TRBV2 and TRBJ1-5): EPEVTQTPSHQVTQMGQEVILRCVPISNHLYFYWYRQILGQKVEFLVSFYNNEISEKSEIFDDQFSVERPDGSNFTLKIRSTKLEDSAMYFCASSPQTGGAGQPQHFGDGTRLSIL.

The chain has TRBV12-5 and TRBJ1-3, with D possibly being TRBD1 (5 bases). This CDR3 region has 14 residues. Trimming took 5 bases from V and 3 from J, leaving 11 bases between them. From germline, CDR1 is LGHNT and CDR2 FRNRAP. Here the CDR3 DNA reads TGTGCTAGTGGTGCCGGGGGAAGTGGAAACACCATATATTTT. It specifies CASGAGGSGNTIYF.